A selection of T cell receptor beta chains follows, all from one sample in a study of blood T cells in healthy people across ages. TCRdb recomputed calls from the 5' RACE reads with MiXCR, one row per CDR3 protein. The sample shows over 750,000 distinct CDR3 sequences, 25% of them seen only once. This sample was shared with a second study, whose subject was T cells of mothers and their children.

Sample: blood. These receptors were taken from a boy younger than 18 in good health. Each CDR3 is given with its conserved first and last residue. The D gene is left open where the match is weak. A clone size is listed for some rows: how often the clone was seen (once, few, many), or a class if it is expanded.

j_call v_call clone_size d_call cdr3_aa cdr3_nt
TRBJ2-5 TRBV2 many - CASSVVETQYF TGTGCCAGCAGCGTAGTGGAGACCCAGTACTTC
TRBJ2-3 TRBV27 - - CASSSIEAGLTDTQYF TGTGCCAGCAGTTCAATCGAGGCGGGCCTCACAGATACGCAGTATTTT
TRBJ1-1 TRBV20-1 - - CSAKGGEAFF TGCAGTGCTAAAGGGGGTGAAGCTTTCTTT
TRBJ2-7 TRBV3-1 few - CASSQQPSLYSSYEQYF TGTGCCAGCAGCCAACAACCTAGCTTATATAGCTCCTACGAGCAGTACTTC
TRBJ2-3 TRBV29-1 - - CSVRMTPSTDTQYF TGCAGCGTTCGAATGACACCTAGCACAGATACGCAGTATTTT
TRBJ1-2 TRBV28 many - CASSPANYGYTF TGTGCCAGCAGCCCAGCAAACTATGGCTACACCTTC
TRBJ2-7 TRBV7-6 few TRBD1 CASSFRDREHEQYF TGTGCCAGCAGCTTCAGGGACAGGGAGCACGAGCAGTACTTC
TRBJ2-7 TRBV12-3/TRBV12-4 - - CASSTTGGLYEQYF TGTGCCAGCAGTACGACCGGGGGACTCTACGAGCAGTACTTC
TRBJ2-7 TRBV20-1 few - CSARDLSGRAYEQYF TGCAGTGCTAGAGATTTGAGCGGGCGAGCCTACGAGCAGTACTTC
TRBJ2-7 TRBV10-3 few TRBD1 CAISESTGEAYEQYF TGTGCCATCAGTGAGTCTACAGGGGAAGCCTACGAGCAGTACTTC
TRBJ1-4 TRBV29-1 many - CSVGDGNEKLFF TGCAGCGTTGGAGACGGTAATGAAAAACTGTTTTTT
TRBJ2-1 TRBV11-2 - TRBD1 CASSFSGTVYNEQFF TGTGCCAGCAGCTTTTCCGGGACAGTCTACAATGAGCAGTTCTTC
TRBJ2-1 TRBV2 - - CASSRRLSYNEQFF TGTGCCAGCAGTCGGAGACTATCTTACAATGAGCAGTTCTTC
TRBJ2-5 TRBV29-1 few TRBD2 CSVDFTGGPEETQYF TGCAGCGTTGATTTTACGGGAGGGCCGGAAGAGACCCAGTACTTC
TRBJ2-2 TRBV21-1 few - CASSKERQGFYAGELLF TGTGCCAGCAGCAAAGAAAGACAGGGGTTTTACGCCGGGGAGCTGCTTTTT
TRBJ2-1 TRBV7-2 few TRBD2 CASSLVLAGHNEQFF TGTGCCAGCAGCTTAGTACTAGCGGGGCACAATGAGCAGTTCTTC
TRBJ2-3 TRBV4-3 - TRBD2 CASSHGSGGFTQYF TGCGCCAGCAGCCATGGGAGCGGGGGGTTCACGCAGTATTTT
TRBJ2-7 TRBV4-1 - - CASSQAFLMGEQYF TGCGCCAGCAGCCAAGCCTTTCTAATGGGCGAGCAGTACTTC
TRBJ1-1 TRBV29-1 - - CSVRGTLEAFF TGCAGCGTTAGGGGGACCCTTGAAGCTTTCTTT
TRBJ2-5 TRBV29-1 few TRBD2 CSVGLGKETQYF TGCAGCGTCGGACTAGGAAAAGAGACCCAGTACTTC
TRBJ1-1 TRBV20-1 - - CSARERQLNTEAFF TGCAGTGCTAGAGAGAGGCAGCTGAACACTGAAGCTTTCTTT
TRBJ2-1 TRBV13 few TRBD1 CASSFRDSSYNEQFF TGTGCCAGCAGCTTCCGGGACAGCTCCTACAATGAGCAGTTCTTC
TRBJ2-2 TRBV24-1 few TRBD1 CATSDPGTGGAGELFF TGTGCCACCAGTGACCCCGGGACAGGGGGAGCCGGGGAGCTGTTTTTT
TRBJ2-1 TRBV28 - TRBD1 CASSTLTGGRNEQFF TGTGCCAGCAGTACTCTGACAGGGGGCCGCAATGAGCAGTTCTTC
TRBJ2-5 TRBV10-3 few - CAISRGGTQYF TGTGCCATCAGCCGAGGGGGGACCCAGTACTTC
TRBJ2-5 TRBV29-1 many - CSGGGEETQYF TGCAGCGGAGGGGGGGAAGAGACCCAGTACTTC
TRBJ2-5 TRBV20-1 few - CSAGRASYQETQYF TGCAGTGCAGGGCGAGCATCCTACCAAGAGACCCAGTACTTC
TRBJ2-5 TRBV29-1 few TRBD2 CSVEIAGAETQYF TGCAGCGTTGAAATAGCGGGAGCGGAGACCCAGTACTTC
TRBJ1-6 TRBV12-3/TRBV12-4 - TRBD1 CASSFGTGGNSPLHF TGTGCCAGCAGTTTTGGGACAGGGGGTAATTCACCCCTCCACTTT
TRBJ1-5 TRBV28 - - CASSPDMPQQPQHF TGTGCCAGCAGTCCTGACATGCCCCAACAGCCCCAGCATTTT
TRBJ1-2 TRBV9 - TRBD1 CASSSRDRGYYGYTF TGTGCCAGCAGCTCAAGGGACAGGGGATACTATGGCTACACCTTC
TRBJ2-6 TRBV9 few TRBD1 CASSVQGALSGANVLTF TGTGCCAGCAGCGTACAGGGGGCTCTCTCTGGGGCCAACGTCCTGACTTTC
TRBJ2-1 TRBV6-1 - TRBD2 CAGSGLAGDVETQFF TGTGCCGGCAGTGGACTAGCGGGAGATGTAGAGACCCAGTTCTTC
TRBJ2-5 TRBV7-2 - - CASSLASVQETQYF TGTGCCAGCAGCTTAGCTAGCGTCCAAGAGACCCAGTACTTC
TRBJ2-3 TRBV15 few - CATSREPSSSTDTQYF TGTGCCACCAGCAGAGAGCCGAGCTCAAGCACAGATACGCAGTATTTT
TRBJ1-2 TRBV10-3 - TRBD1 CAISDKYRGDYGYTF TGTGCCATCAGTGATAAGTACAGGGGAGACTATGGCTACACCTTC
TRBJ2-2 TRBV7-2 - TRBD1 CASSLGLTGVYTGELFF TGTGCCAGCAGCTTAGGCCTGACAGGGGTCTACACCGGGGAGCTGTTTTTT
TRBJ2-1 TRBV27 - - CASWSSYNEQFF TGTGCCAGCTGGAGCTCCTACAATGAGCAGTTCTTC
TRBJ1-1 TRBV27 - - CASRTGGIEAFF TGTGCCAGCAGGACCGGGGGAATCGAAGCTTTCTTT
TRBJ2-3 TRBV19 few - CASTLYIAADTQYF TGCGCCAGTACCCTGTATATTGCGGCAGATACGCAGTATTTT
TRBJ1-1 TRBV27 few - CASSSAGAGTEAFF TGTGCCAGCAGTTCCGCAGGTGCCGGGACTGAAGCTTTCTTT
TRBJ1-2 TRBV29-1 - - CSVDWGFGYTF TGCAGCGTTGACTGGGGGTTTGGCTACACCTTC
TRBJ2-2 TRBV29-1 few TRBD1 CSAGDRNTGELFF TGCAGCGCAGGGGACAGAAACACCGGGGAGCTGTTTTTT
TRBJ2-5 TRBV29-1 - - CSVREGKKETQYF TGCAGCGTTAGGGAAGGAAAAAAAGAGACCCAGTACTTC
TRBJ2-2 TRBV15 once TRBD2 CATSRDSGRAGGELFF TGTGCCACCAGCAGAGATAGCGGGAGGGCCGGCGGGGAGCTGTTTTTT
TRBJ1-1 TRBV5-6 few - CASSLERRNTEAFF TGTGCCAGCAGCTTGGAGCGGAGGAACACTGAAGCTTTCTTT
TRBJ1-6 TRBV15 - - CATSRDREGSGSPLHF TGTGCCACCAGCAGAGACCGGGAGGGGTCGGGTTCACCCCTCCACTTT
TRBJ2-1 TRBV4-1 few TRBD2 CASSNLPGLAVRGEQFF TGCGCCAGCAGCAACCTTCCGGGACTAGCGGTCCGGGGTGAGCAGTTCTTC
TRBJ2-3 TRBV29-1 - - CSVERHLDTQYF TGCAGCGTTGAACGGCACCTAGATACGCAGTATTTT
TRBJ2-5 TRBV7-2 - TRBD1 CASRRRDSREETQYF TGTGCCAGCAGACGCCGGGACAGCCGTGAAGAGACCCAGTACTTC
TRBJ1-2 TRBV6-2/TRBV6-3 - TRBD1 CASRPRTGDFGGYTF TGTGCCAGCAGACCTCGGACAGGGGACTTCGGTGGCTACACCTTC
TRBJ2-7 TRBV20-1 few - CSAAASDPAYEQYF TGCAGTGCGGCCGCCTCCGACCCTGCCTACGAGCAGTACTTC
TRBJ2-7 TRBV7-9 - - CASSQNDLRGLLGEQYF TGTGCCAGCAGCCAAAACGACCTACGAGGGTTGCTCGGGGAGCAGTACTTC
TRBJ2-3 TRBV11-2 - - CASSYTGTDTQYF TGTGCCAGCAGCTACACAGGGACGGATACGCAGTATTTT
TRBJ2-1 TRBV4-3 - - CASSQSLGHPDNEQFF TGCGCCAGCAGCCAAAGCCTGGGGCATCCAGACAATGAGCAGTTCTTC
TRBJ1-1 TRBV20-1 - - CSASGGSDTEAFF TGCAGTGCAAGTGGGGGGAGCGACACTGAAGCTTTCTTT
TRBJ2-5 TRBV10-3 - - CAIGPGEETQYF TGTGCCATCGGTCCGGGGGAAGAGACCCAGTACTTC